The rows below give T cell receptor beta chains drawn from one sample of a study of T cell responses to AZD1222 COVID-19 vaccine. The assay was immunoSEQ multiplex PCR, and TCRdb's table has in-frame clones only and misses some. The profile shows around 87,000 clones, 80% to 90% of them singletons. This sample comprised peripheral blood, obtained 28 days after the second AZD1222 dose. All receptors derive from an adult who received the AZD1222 COVID-19 vaccine. Each CDR3 is given with its conserved first and last residue. The D gene is left open where the match is weak. Only some rows state a clone size, as once, few, many or a class for expanded clones.

D gene: TRBD1; CDR3 length: 14; clone size: NA; V gene: TRBV28; J gene: TRBJ1-5; CDR3 DNA: TGTGCCAGCAGTTTGGGACAGGACAATCAGCCCCAGCATTTT; CDR3 protein: CASSLGQDNQPQHF
D gene: TRBD2; CDR3 length: 15; clone size: NA; V gene: TRBV6-5; J gene: TRBJ2-1; CDR3 DNA: TGTGCCAGCAGCTGGACTAGCGGGGAACCCAATGAGCAGTTCTTC; CDR3 protein: CASSWTSGEPNEQFF
D gene: NA; CDR3 length: 13; clone size: NA; V gene: TRBV7-8; J gene: TRBJ2-3; CDR3 DNA: TGTGCCAGCAGCGGCCACAGCACAGATACGCAGTATTTT; CDR3 protein: CASSGHSTDTQYF
D gene: NA; CDR3 length: 16; clone size: once; V gene: TRBV6-5; J gene: TRBJ1-2; CDR3 DNA: TGTGCCAGCAGTTACTCGAATGGAGGCGAGGGCTATGGCTACACCTTC; CDR3 protein: CASSYSNGGEGYGYTF
D gene: NA; CDR3 length: 12; clone size: NA; V gene: TRBV9; J gene: TRBJ2-2; CDR3 DNA: TGTGCCAGCAGCCCCCTTTCCGGGGAGCTGTTTTTT; CDR3 protein: CASSPLSGELFF
D gene: TRBD2; CDR3 length: 22; clone size: NA; V gene: TRBV3-1/TRBV3-2; J gene: TRBJ2-1; CDR3 DNA: TGTGCCAGCAGCCAAGGCCCCATCAGGGCTAGCGGGGCCTTTTTCTCCTACAATGAGCAGTTCTTC; CDR3 protein: CASSQGPIRASGAFFSYNEQFF
D gene: NA; CDR3 length: 13; clone size: NA; V gene: TRBV2; J gene: TRBJ2-3; CDR3 DNA: TGTGCCAGCAGTTGGACAGACACAGATACGCAGTATTTT; CDR3 protein: CASSWTDTDTQYF
D gene: TRBD2; CDR3 length: 17; clone size: few; V gene: TRBV27; J gene: TRBJ2-3; CDR3 DNA: TGTGCCAGCAGAATCCTCCTAGCGGGAGGGGGGGAAGATACGCAGTATTTT; CDR3 protein: CASRILLAGGGEDTQYF
D gene: TRBD1; CDR3 length: 13; clone size: NA; V gene: TRBV12-3/TRBV12-4; J gene: TRBJ2-1; CDR3 DNA: TGTGCCAGCAGTATCTTTGACAGGGGCCTCCAGTTCTTC; CDR3 protein: CASSIFDRGLQFF
D gene: TRBD2; CDR3 length: 18; clone size: NA; V gene: TRBV4-2; J gene: TRBJ2-7; CDR3 DNA: TGTGCCAGCAGCCGGGACGTGGGGACTAGCGGAAGCTCCTACGAGCAGTACTTC; CDR3 protein: CASSRDVGTSGSSYEQYF
D gene: TRBD2; CDR3 length: 15; clone size: NA; V gene: TRBV19; J gene: TRBJ2-4; CDR3 DNA: TGTGCCAGTAGTATGGGGACTAGCGGGAGGAACATTCAGTACTTC; CDR3 protein: CASSMGTSGRNIQYF
D gene: TRBD1; CDR3 length: 13; clone size: NA; V gene: TRBV10-1; J gene: TRBJ1-5; CDR3 DNA: TGCGCCAGCAGTACAGGGGTGAGACAGCCCCAGCATTTT; CDR3 protein: CASSTGVRQPQHF
D gene: NA; CDR3 length: 17; clone size: NA; V gene: TRBV27; J gene: TRBJ1-1; CDR3 DNA: TGTGCCAGCAGTTTTAGTGGGGGTGATTATCTGAACACTGAAGCTTTCTTT; CDR3 protein: CASSFSGGDYLNTEAFF
D gene: NA; CDR3 length: 12; clone size: NA; V gene: TRBV18; J gene: TRBJ2-7; CDR3 DNA: TGTGCCAGCTCTGCGACGGAATACGAGCAGTACTTC; CDR3 protein: CASSATEYEQYF
D gene: NA; CDR3 length: 13; clone size: NA; V gene: TRBV7-8; J gene: TRBJ1-1; CDR3 DNA: TGTGCCAGCAGCTCCCAGGGAACTGTGGGTGCTTTCTTT; CDR3 protein: CASSSQGTVGAFF
D gene: TRBD2; CDR3 length: 14; clone size: NA; V gene: TRBV13; J gene: TRBJ2-7; CDR3 DNA: TGTGCCAGCAGCTTAGGACTAGCGGGGGAAGAGCAGTACTTC; CDR3 protein: CASSLGLAGEEQYF
D gene: NA; CDR3 length: 17; clone size: NA; V gene: TRBV19; J gene: TRBJ1-1; CDR3 DNA: TGTGCCAGTAGTATAGTAGCGGCCCCGGGAGTGAACACTGAAGCTTTCTTT; CDR3 protein: CASSIVAAPGVNTEAFF
D gene: TRBD2; CDR3 length: 14; clone size: NA; V gene: TRBV10-3; J gene: TRBJ2-7; CDR3 DNA: TGTGCCACGCATCCCGGGAGGGCCGGGGACGAGCAGTACTTC; CDR3 protein: CATHPGRAGDEQYF
D gene: NA; CDR3 length: 13; clone size: NA; V gene: TRBV2; J gene: TRBJ1-1; CDR3 DNA: TGTGCCAGCACTCTACAGGGAGACACTGAAGCTTTCTTT; CDR3 protein: CASTLQGDTEAFF